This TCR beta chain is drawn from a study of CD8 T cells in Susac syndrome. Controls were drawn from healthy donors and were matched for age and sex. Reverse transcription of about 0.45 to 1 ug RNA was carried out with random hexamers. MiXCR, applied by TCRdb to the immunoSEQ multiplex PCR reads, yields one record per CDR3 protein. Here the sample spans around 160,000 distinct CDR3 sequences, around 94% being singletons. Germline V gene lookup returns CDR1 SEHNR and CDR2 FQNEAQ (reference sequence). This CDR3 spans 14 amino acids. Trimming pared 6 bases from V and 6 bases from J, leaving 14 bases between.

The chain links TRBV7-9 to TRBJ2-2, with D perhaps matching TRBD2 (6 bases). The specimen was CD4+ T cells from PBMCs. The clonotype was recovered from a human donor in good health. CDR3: CASRELAASGELFF. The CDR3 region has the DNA TGTGCCAGCAGGGAACTAGCAGCTTCCGGGGAGCTGTTTTTT.